Below, one T cell receptor (beta chain) is given with its context. Its antigen is unknown. Semi-nested PCR with Nested Universal Primer A followed constant-region reverse priming of full-length variable regions. TCRdb recomputed calls from the 5' RACE reads with MiXCR, one row per CDR3 protein. The sample has about 12,000 distinct CDR3 sequences, 45% to 60% seen once. This CDR3 has 12 residues. CDR1 is LGHNA, CDR2 YSLEER, per germline. Trimming left V 2 bases short and J 8 bases short, with 9 bases between. Whole-study results and caveats: Tumor memory CD4+ T cell TCR gene usage clustered with blood and lymph node memory CD4+ cells and lymph node naive CD4+ cells. Larger-cohort validation covered only one TCR beta V-J rearrangement. Tumor-infiltrating Treg TCR alpha and beta sequences overlapped most with tumor naive CD4+ T cells, then blood naive.

Cells sorted as Tregs were CD4+, CD25+ and CD127-/low. This TCR came from a female donor with breast cancer. This chain links TRBV4-3 with TRBJ1-1; D is unclear. Input material: tumor-infiltrating Tregs sorted from the breast tumor. The CDR3 DNA follows: TGCGCCAGCAGCCAATATCCCAGGGAAGCTTTCTTT. It is translated as CASSQYPREAFF.